This T cell receptor beta chain is drawn from a study of identical twins. A template switching step contributed a universal primer site, while unique molecular identifiers were present in the cDNA. TCRdb reprocessed the 5' RACE reads via MiXCR and lists one record per CDR3 protein. The table records hundreds of thousands of distinct CDR3 sequences, roughly 6.2% of them present only once. Of note for this clonotype: The target antigen is unknown.

V was clipped by 4 bases and J by 1 base, with 13 bases between them. Germline CDR1 reads MNHEY; CDR2 reads SVGAGI. The CDR3 spans 15 residues. General study results and limits: Excess twin sharing in beta out-of-frame sequences was weaker. Out-of-frame alpha sequences that twins shared showed excess low generation probability.

Sequencing was performed on naive T cells sorted from blood. This chain connects TRBV6-5 to TRBJ1-1; D call uncertain. This clonotype was sampled from a man younger than 35 in good health. For the CDR3, the DNA is TGTGCCAGCAGTTCCCTCGGGTGGTCGAACACTGAAGCTTTCTTT. It yields the protein CASSSLGWSNTEAFF.